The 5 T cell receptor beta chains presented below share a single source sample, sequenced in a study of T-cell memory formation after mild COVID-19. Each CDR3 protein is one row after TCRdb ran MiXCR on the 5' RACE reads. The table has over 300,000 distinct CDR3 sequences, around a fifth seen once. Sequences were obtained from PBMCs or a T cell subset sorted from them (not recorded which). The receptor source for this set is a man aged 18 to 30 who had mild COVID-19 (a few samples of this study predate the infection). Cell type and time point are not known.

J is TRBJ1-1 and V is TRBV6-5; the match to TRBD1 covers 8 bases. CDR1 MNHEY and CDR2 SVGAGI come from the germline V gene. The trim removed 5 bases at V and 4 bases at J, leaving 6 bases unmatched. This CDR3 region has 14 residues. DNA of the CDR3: TGTGCCAGCAGTGCCGGACAGGGTCGCACTGAAGCTTTCTTT. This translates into CASSAGQGRTEAFF.

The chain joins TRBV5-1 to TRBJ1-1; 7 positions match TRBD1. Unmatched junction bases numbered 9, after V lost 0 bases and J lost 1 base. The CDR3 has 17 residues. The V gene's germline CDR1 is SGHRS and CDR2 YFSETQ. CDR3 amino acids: CASSLGPRTGQNTEAFF. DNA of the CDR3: TGCGCCAGCAGCTTGGGACCGAGGACAGGACAGAACACTGAAGCTTTCTTT. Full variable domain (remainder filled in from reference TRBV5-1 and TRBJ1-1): KAGVTQTPRYLIKTRGQQVTLSCSPISGHRSVSWYQQTPGQGLQFLFEYFSETQRNKGNFPGRFSGRQFSNSRSEMNVSTLELGDSALYLCASSLGPRTGQNTEAFFGQGTRLTVV.

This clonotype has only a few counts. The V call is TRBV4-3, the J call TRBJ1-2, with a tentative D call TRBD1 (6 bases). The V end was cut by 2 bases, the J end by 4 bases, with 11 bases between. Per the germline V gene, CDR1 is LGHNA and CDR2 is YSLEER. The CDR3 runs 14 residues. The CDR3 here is CASSQHQGPYGYTF. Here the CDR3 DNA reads TGCGCCAGCAGCCAACACCAGGGGCCCTATGGCTACACCTTC.

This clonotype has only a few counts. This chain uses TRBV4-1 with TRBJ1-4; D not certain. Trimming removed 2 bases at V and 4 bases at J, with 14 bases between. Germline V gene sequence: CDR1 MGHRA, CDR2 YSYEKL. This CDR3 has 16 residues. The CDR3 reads CASSQTRGSNNEKLFF. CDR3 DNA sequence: TGCGCCAGCAGCCAAACCCGAGGGAGCAATAATGAAAAACTGTTTTTT.

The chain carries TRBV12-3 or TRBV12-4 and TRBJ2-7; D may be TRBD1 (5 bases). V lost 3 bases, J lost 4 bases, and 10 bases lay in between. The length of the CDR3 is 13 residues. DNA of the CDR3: TGTGCCAGCAGTTTGGTCAGGGCTTACGAGCAGTACTTC. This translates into CASSLVRAYEQYF.